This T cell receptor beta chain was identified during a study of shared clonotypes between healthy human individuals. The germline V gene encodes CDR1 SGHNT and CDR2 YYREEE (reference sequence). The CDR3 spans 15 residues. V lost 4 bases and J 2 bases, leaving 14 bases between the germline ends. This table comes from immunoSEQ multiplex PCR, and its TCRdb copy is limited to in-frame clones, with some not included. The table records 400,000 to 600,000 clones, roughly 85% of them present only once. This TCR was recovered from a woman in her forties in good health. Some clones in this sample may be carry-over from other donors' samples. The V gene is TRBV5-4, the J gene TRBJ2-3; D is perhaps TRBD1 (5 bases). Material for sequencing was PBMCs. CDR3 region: CASSRGHRITDTQYF. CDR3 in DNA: TGTGCCAGCAGCAGAGGACACAGGATCACAGATACGCAGTATTTT.